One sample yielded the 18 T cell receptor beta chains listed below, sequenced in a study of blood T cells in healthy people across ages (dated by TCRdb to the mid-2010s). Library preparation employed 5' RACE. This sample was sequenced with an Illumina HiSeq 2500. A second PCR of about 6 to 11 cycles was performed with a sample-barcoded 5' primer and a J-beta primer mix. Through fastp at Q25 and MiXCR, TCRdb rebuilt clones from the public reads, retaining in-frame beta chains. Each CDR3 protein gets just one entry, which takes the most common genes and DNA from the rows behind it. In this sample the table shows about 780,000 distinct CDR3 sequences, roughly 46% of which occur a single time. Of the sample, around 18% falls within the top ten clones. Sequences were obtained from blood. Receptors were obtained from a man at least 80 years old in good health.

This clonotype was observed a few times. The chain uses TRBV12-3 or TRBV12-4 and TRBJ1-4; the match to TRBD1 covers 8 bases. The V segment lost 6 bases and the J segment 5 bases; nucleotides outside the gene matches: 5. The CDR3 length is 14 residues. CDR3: CASRATGGNEKLFF. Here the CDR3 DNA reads TGTGCCAGCAGAGCCACAGGGGGAAATGAAAAACTGTTTTTT.

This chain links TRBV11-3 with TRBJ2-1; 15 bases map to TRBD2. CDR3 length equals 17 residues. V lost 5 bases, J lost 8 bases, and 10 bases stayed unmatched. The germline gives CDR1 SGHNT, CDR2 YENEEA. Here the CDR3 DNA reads TGTGCCAGCAGCGCTCAGGGACTAGCGGGAGGATTTGATGAGCAGTTCTTC. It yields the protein CASSAQGLAGGFDEQFF.

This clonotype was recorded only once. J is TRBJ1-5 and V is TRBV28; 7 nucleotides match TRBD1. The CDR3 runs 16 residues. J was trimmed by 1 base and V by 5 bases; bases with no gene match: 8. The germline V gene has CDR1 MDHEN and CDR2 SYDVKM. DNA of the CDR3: TGTGCCAGCAGTACACTTAGGGGGCGAAGCAATCAGCCCCAGCATTTT. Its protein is CASSTLRGRSNQPQHF.

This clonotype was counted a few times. CDR3 sequence reads: CASSAPGQDQETQYF. CDR3 nucleotide sequence: TGTGCCAGCAGTGCCCCGGGACAGGACCAAGAGACCCAGTACTTC. V gene TRBV27 combines with J gene TRBJ2-5; 8 bases fit TRBD1. The CDR3 totals 15 residues. Germline trimming cut 5 bases from V and 0 bases from J; bases unmatched to any gene: 5. Per the germline V gene, CDR1 is MNHEY and CDR2 is SMNVEV (reference sequence).

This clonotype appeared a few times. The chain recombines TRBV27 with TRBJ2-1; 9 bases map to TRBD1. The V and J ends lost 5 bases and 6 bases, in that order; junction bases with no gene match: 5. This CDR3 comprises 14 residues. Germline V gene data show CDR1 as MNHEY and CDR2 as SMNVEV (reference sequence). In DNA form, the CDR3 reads TGTGCCAGCAGTCGGGACAGGGTTACCAATGAGCAGTTCTTC. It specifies CASSRDRVTNEQFF.

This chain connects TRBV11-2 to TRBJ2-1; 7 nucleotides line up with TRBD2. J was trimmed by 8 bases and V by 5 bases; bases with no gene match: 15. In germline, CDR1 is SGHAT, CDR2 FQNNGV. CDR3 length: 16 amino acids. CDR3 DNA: TGTGCCAGCAGCCCCTGGCGGGGGAGAGATGGTGATGAGCAGTTCTTC. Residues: CASSPWRGRDGDEQFF.

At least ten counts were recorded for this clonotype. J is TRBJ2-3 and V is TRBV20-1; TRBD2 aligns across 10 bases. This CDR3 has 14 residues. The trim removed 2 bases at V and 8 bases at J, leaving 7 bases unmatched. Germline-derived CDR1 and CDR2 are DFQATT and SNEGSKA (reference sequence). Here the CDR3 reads CSARKSAGGGTQYF. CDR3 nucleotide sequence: TGCAGTGCTAGAAAGTCAGCGGGAGGGGGTACGCAGTATTTT.

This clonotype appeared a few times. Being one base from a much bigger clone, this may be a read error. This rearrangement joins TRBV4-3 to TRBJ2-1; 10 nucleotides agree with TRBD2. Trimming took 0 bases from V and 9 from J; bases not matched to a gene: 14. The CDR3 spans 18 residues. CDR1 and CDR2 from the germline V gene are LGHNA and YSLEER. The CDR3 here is CASSQELVGTSAGGEQFF. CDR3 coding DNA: TGCGCCAGCAGCCAAGAATTGGTGGGGACTAGCGCCGGCGGTGAGCAGTTCTTC.

CDR3 sequence reads: CASSPPGVGTDTQYF. The CDR3 DNA reads TGTGCCAGCTCACCCCCGGGAGTGGGCACAGATACGCAGTATTTT. The V gene is TRBV18, the J gene TRBJ2-3; D is perhaps TRBD2 (6 bases). The V end lost 3 bases, the J end lost 1 base, and 11 bases lay between the germline ends. Germline values: CDR1 KGHSH, CDR2 LQKENI. The CDR3 extends over 15 amino acids. Variable domain in full (rest from reference TRBV18 and TRBJ2-3): NAGVMQNPRHLVRRRGQEARLRCSPMKGHSHVYWYRQLPEEGLKFMVYLQKENIIDESGMPKERFSAEFPKEGPSILRIQQVVRGDSAAYFCASSPPGVGTDTQYFGPGTRLTVL.

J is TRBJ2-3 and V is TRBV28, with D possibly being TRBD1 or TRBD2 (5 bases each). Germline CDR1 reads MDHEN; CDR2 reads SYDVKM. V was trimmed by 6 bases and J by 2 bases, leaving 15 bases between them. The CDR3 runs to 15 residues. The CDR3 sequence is CASRPRRGPTDTQYF. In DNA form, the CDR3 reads TGTGCCAGCAGGCCCCGACGGGGACCCACAGATACGCAGTATTTT. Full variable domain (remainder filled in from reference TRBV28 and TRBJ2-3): DVKVTQSSRYLVKRTGEKVFLECVQDMDHENMFWYRQDPGLGLRLIYFSYDVKMKEKGDIPEGYSVSREKKERFSLILESASTNQTSMYLCASRPRRGPTDTQYFGPGTRLTVL.

CDR3 residues: CSARSGGLSHEQYF. In DNA, the CDR3 is TGCAGTGCTAGAAGCGGGGGCCTCAGTCACGAGCAGTACTTC. The gene calls are TRBV20-1 and TRBJ2-5; 8 bases align to TRBD2. The end of the DNA aligns better with TRBJ2-7, so the J call may be wrong. Per germline, CDR1 DFQATT and CDR2 SNEGSKA (reference sequence). The CDR3 sequence is 14 residues long.

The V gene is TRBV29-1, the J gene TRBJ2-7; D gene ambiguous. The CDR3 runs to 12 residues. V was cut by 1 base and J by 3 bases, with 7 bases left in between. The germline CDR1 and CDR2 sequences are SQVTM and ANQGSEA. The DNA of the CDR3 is TGCAGCGTTGAAGGGTCGGACTACGAGCAGTACTTC. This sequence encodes CSVEGSDYEQYF.

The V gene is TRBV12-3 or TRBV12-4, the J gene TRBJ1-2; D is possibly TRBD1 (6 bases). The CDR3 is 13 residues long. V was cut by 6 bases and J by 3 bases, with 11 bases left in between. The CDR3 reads CASRSRGDYGYTF. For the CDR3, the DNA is TGTGCCAGCAGGTCCAGGGGTGACTATGGCTACACCTTC.

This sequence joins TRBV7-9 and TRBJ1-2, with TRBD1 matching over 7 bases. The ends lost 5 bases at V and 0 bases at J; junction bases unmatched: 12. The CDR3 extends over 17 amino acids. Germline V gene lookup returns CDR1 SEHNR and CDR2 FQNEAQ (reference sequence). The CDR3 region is CASSPGGTELTNYGYTF. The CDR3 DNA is TGTGCCAGCAGCCCTGGCGGGACAGAATTAACTAACTATGGCTACACCTTC. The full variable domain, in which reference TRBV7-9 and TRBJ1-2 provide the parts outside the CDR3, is DTGVSQNPRHKITKRGQNVTFRCDPISEHNRLYWYRQTLGQGPEFLTYFQNEAQLEKSRLLSDRFSAERPKGSFSTLEIQRTEQGDSAMYLCASSPGGTELTNYGYTFGSGTRLTVV.

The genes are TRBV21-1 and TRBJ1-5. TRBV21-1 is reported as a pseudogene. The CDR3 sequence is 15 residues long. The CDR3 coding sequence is TGTGCCAGCGGAGGGACCAGGCAACGGAATCAGCCCCAGCATTTT. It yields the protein CASGGTRQRNQPQHF.

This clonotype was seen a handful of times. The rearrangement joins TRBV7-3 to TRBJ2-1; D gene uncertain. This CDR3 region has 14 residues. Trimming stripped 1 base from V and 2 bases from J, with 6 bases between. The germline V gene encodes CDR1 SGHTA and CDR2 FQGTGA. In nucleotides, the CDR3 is TGTGCCAGCAGCTTAAGCTCTCCCTACAATGAGCAGTTCTTC. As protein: CASSLSSPYNEQFF.

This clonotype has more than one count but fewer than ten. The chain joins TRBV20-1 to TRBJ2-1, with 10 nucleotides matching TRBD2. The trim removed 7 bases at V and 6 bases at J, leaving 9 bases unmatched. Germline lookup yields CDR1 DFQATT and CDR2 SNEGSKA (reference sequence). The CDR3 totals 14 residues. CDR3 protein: CSGAVTSGINEQFF. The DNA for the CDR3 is TGCAGTGGGGCAGTAACTAGCGGGATCAATGAGCAGTTCTTC.

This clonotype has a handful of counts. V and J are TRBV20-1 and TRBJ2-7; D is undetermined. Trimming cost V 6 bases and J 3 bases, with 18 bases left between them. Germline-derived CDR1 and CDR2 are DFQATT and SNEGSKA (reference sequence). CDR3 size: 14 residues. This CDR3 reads CSASPPVGGYEQYF. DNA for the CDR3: TGCAGTGCCTCTCCCCCAGTGGGTGGCTACGAGCAGTACTTC.